This T cell receptor beta chain was documented in a study of response to subunit inactivated influenza vaccine. Study conclusions and caveats: The authors suggested that every seasonal influenza vaccination recruits few new T cells.

Losses at the gene ends were 4 bases for V and 10 bases for J; bases not matched to a gene: 8. Germline-derived CDR1 and CDR2 are SEHNR and FQNEAQ (reference sequence). The CDR3 totals 14 residues. Each CDR3 protein is one row after TCRdb ran MiXCR on the RT-PCR reads. The sample carries about 300,000 distinct CDR3 sequences, about 20% recorded once. This clonotype was seen a handful of times. Antigen unknown. The sequencing used PBMCs from blood, collected about 20 months after vaccination. This receptor was identified in a man aged 50 to 75 who received an inactivated influenza vaccine. The gene calls are TRBV7-9 and TRBJ2-1; TRBD1 matches 9 bases. The CDR3: CASSSRDRVLEQFF. DNA of the CDR3: TGTGCCAGCAGCTCCCGGGACAGGGTTCTAGAGCAGTTCTTC. The whole variable domain, filled in from reference TRBV7-9 and TRBJ2-1, reads DTGVSQNPRHKITKRGQNVTFRCDPISEHNRLYWYRQTLGQGPEFLTYFQNEAQLEKSRLLSDRFSAERPKGSFSTLEIQRTEQGDSAMYLCASSSRDRVLEQFFGPGTRLTVL.